These 15 T cell receptor beta chains came from one sample sequenced in a study of blood T cell repertoires in COVID-19. Generated by immunoSEQ multiplex PCR, the TCRdb table keeps only in-frame clones and is missing some. The sample holds tens of thousands of clones; roughly four fifths are singletons and the top ten take under 2.5%. The sample taken for sequencing was peripheral blood. These receptors originate from a man aged 65-85 years with COVID-19, enrolled during active disease.

The chain recombines TRBV28 with TRBJ2-7, with D possibly matching TRBD2 (6 bases). The germline CDR1 and CDR2 sequences are MDHEN and SYDVKM. The CDR3 has 14 amino acids. Trimming stripped 2 bases from V and 4 bases from J, with 12 bases between. The CDR3 is CASSLGGTQYEQYF. CDR3 nucleotide sequence: TGTGCCAGCAGTTTAGGGGGGACCCAGTACGAGCAGTACTTC.

The chain combines TRBV27 with TRBJ1-2, with D uncertain. The V end was cut by 3 bases, the J end by 2 bases, with 7 bases between. This CDR3 region has 13 residues. Germline V gene sequence: CDR1 MNHEY, CDR2 SMNVEV (reference sequence). CDR3 sequence reads: CASSFSVNYGYTF. In nucleotides, the CDR3 is TGTGCCAGCAGTTTTAGCGTAAACTATGGCTACACCTTC.

V gene TRBV16 combines with J gene TRBJ1-1; unclear D gene. The CDR3 runs to 14 residues. CDR1 KGHSY and CDR2 FQNENV come from the germline V gene. The V end lost 2 bases, the J end lost 4 bases, and 11 bases lay between the germline ends. CDR3 nucleotides: TGTGCCAGCAGCCAACAGGTGGTCCCCACTGAAGCTTTCTTT. Protein product: CASSQQVVPTEAFF.

This clone was observed a single time. This chain connects TRBV19 to TRBJ2-3; 11 bases agree with TRBD2. Germline V lookup: CDR1 LNHDA, CDR2 SQIVND (reference sequence). J was trimmed by 4 bases and V by 3 bases; bases with no gene match: 6. The CDR3 totals 16 residues. The CDR3 protein is CASSMDLAGGSDTQYF. CDR3 sequence (DNA): TGTGCCAGTAGTATGGACCTAGCGGGAGGATCAGATACGCAGTATTTT.

In its sample, this clone was seen once. The V call is TRBV6-6, the J call TRBJ1-6, with D unresolved. This CDR3 is 16 amino acids long. The V gene lost 7 bases and the J gene lost 4 bases, with 17 bases spanning the gap. Germline CDR1 and CDR2: MNHNY and SVGAGI (reference sequence). The CDR3 loop is CASTAYLTVYNSPLHF. The CDR3 DNA reads TGTGCCAGCACCGCCTACCTAACAGTATATAATTCACCCCTCCACTTT.

J is TRBJ2-7 and V is TRBV11-3; D possibly corresponds to TRBD2 (6 bases). Germline V gives CDR1 SGHNT, CDR2 YENEEA. The CDR3 has 13 amino acids. V was shortened by 5 bases and J by 3 bases, with 11 bases between the two germline ends. The CDR3 protein is CASSPRGGYEQYF. The CDR3 DNA sequence: TGTGCCAGCAGCCCCCGGGGAGGCTACGAGCAGTACTTC.

The rearrangement joins TRBV5-8 to TRBJ2-3; 9 bases match TRBD1. Germline lookup yields CDR1 SGHTS and CDR2 YDEGEE. V lost 4 bases and J lost 3; bases outside the gene matches: 9. The CDR3 contains 16 residues. The CDR3 region is CASSGGQGPRTDTQYF. In nucleotides, the CDR3 is TGTGCCAGCAGCGGCGGACAGGGGCCGAGAACAGATACGCAGTATTTT.

This clone was found once. The J gene is TRBJ2-7, the V gene TRBV6-4, with 7 positions matching TRBD1. V shed 5 bases and J 4 bases; nucleotides not matched to a gene: 8. The CDR3 has 14 amino acids. Germline assignment: CDR1 MRHNA and CDR2 SNTAGT. The CDR3 spells CASSPDRESYEQYF. The CDR3 DNA reads as TGTGCCAGCAGTCCCGACAGGGAGTCTTACGAGCAGTACTTC.

This clone has only one observation. This chain connects TRBV5-4 to TRBJ1-1; D is ambiguous. CDR3 length equals 15 residues. CDR1 is SGHNT and CDR2 is YYREEE in the germline V gene (reference sequence). V lost 0 bases and J lost 0, with 9 bases in between. The CDR3 here is CASSLAKQLNTEAFF. CDR3 sequence (DNA): TGTGCCAGCAGCTTGGCTAAGCAACTGAACACTGAAGCTTTCTTT.

This clone was counted a few times. CDR3 sequence reads: CASSQWTSGAPSYEQYF. As DNA, the CDR3 is TGTGCCAGCAGCCAATGGACTAGCGGGGCCCCATCCTACGAGCAGTACTTC. This rearrangement joins TRBV4-2 to TRBJ2-7, with 12 bases fitting TRBD2. Germline lookup yields CDR1 LGHNA and CDR2 YNFKEQ. V lost 2 bases to trimming and J lost 1 base; unmatched junction nucleotides: 6. This CDR3 is 17 amino acids long.

This chain connects TRBV7-9 to TRBJ1-5, with 10 bases fitting TRBD1. The germline CDR1 and CDR2 sequences are SEHNR and FQNEAQ (reference sequence). V shed 5 bases and J 8 bases; nucleotides not matched to a gene: 12. The CDR3 spans 16 residues. The CDR3 coding sequence is TGTGCCAGCAGCAAAGGGACAGGGGTTCGGGAGGAGCCCCAGCATTTT. Protein sequence: CASSKGTGVREEPQHF.

The chain is built from TRBV18 and TRBJ2-3; a possible D gene is TRBD1 (6 bases). The germline V gene encodes CDR1 KGHSH and CDR2 LQKENI. Trimming shortened V by 2 bases and J by 2 bases, and 11 bases separated the two germline ends. The CDR3 length is 15 residues. DNA for the CDR3: TGTGCCAGCTCACCAGCGAGGGGGATCACAGATACGCAGTATTTT. This gives the protein CASSPARGITDTQYF.

The chain carries TRBV6-2 or TRBV6-3 and TRBJ2-1; 14 nucleotides line up with TRBD2. Germline V gene sequence: CDR1 MNHEY, CDR2 SVGEGT. With 2 bases clipped from V and 4 bases from J, the junction kept 4 bases outside the gene matches. CDR3 length: 17 amino acids. The CDR3 DNA is TGTGCCAGCAGTTACCCGGGACTAGCGGGAGCATACAATGAGCAGTTCTTC. This codes for CASSYPGLAGAYNEQFF.

This clone was seen a few times. This chain uses TRBV5-1 with TRBJ1-1, with a tentative D call TRBD1 (6 bases). From germline, CDR1 is SGHRS and CDR2 YFSETQ. The CDR3 has 15 amino acids. V lost 2 bases and J lost 1, with 12 bases in between. CDR3 sequence: CASSLQGPGNTEAFF. The CDR3 DNA is TGCGCCAGCAGCTTACAGGGACCGGGGAACACTGAAGCTTTCTTT.

Details on this clone: Other nucleotide sequences in the sample specify the same CDR3. The chain combines TRBV5-1 with TRBJ2-7, with 10 bases fitting TRBD2. CDR3 size: 15 residues. Germline-derived CDR1 and CDR2 are SGHRS and YFSETQ. V gave up 0 bases and J gave up 1 base; unmatched junction bases: 1. CDR3 in DNA: TGCGCCAGCAGCTTGGGGACTAGCGGTTCCTACGAGCAGTACTTC. Encoded protein: CASSLGTSGSYEQYF.